This T cell receptor beta chain was sequenced for a study of CD8+CD57+ T cells in acquired aplastic anemia. Turning to the study itself: Across the sorted CD4+ and CD8+ cells, DNA amounts averaged approximately 3 ug.

For CDR3 and TCR beta VDJ profiling, genomic DNA was the template used. TCRdb re-derived calls from the reads in MiXCR, one entry per CDR3 protein. Altogether about 470,000 distinct CDR3 sequences are present, approximately 32% being singletons, with the ten largest covering less than 0.85%. In patients chosen for sequencing, flow cytometry had shown CD8+CD57+ cell expansion. Each patient had severe acquired aplastic anemia. A word on this clonotype: Its antigen is undetermined.

The CDR3 consists of 13 residues. Trimming pared 4 bases from V and 2 bases from J, leaving 11 bases between. The germline V gene has CDR1 GTSNPN and CDR2 SVGIG (reference sequence). Findings of the study overall: Patients and controls shared about 27 CD8+ CDR3 sequences. CD8+ Simpson's diversity showed no significant patient-control difference.

V and J are TRBV30 and TRBJ1-1; D call uncertain. The sequenced sample was sorted CD4+, CD8+, or CD8+CD57+ T cells (not recorded which) from PBMCs. The receptor was derived from a human donor with aplastic anemia. The CDR3 sequence is CAWTPQENTEAFF. CDR3 nucleotides: TGTGCCTGGACGCCGCAGGAAAACACTGAAGCTTTCTTT.